Following are 9 T cell receptor beta chains from one sample sequenced in a study of regulatory T cells in long-lasting Graves disease. Arm-PCR of CDR3 regions and iRepertoire HTBI primers were used to build TCR beta libraries. In TCRdb, the multiplex PCR reads were re-called with MiXCR into one record per CDR3 protein. Found here are 350,000 to 450,000 distinct CDR3 sequences, about 15% of them singletons; the top ten hold around 15%. Time point noted: newly diagnosed GD, antithyroid drugs for less than 3 months. Scientists built the TCR library using RNA that was extracted from PBMCs. A further study also used this sample, focusing on T cells in Graves' hyperthyroidism and ophthalmopathy.

Sample: peripheral blood mononuclear cells (PBMCs), taken at new diagnosis, from a patient treated with antithyroid drugs. The receptor source for this set is a woman aged 25 to 39 with Graves disease.

This clonotype appeared a few times. J is TRBJ2-1 and V is TRBV5-1, with TRBD2 matching over 9 bases. V lost 6 bases, J lost 7 bases, and 8 bases stayed unmatched. The germline V gene has CDR1 SGHRS and CDR2 YFSETQ. CDR3 length: 14 amino acids. The CDR3 bases are TGCGCCAGCACCCTTAGCGGGAGTTTAAATGAGCAGTTCTTC. It translates to CASTLSGSLNEQFF.

The genes are TRBV20-1 and TRBJ2-5; 9 positions agree with TRBD1. This CDR3 comprises 15 residues. Germline CDR1 is DFQATT and CDR2 is SNEGSKA (reference sequence). With 1 base clipped from V and 5 bases from J, the junction kept 8 bases outside the gene matches. CDR3 loop: CSARAYDRGFETQYF. In nucleotides, the CDR3 is TGCAGTGCTAGAGCGTACGACAGGGGGTTCGAGACCCAGTACTTC.

The CDR3 DNA follows: TGTGCCAGCAGCTTAGTCCGCAGGCACAGCGCCGTACACTATGGCTACACCTTC. It is translated as CASSLVRRHSAVHYGYTF. The chain couples TRBV11-2 to TRBJ1-2; no reliable D call. The CDR3 loop spans 18 amino acids. From germline, CDR1 is SGHAT and CDR2 FQNNGV. The germline V and J ends were trimmed by 1 base and 3 bases, with 21 bases remaining between them.

The V call is TRBV6-5, the J call TRBJ1-2; no clear D gene. CDR1 is MNHEY and CDR2 is SVGAGI in the germline V gene. The V gene lost 4 bases and the J gene lost 5 bases, with 11 bases spanning the gap. The CDR3 is 13 amino acids. CDR3: CASSLNTVYGYTF. The CDR3 DNA reads TGTGCCAGCAGTTTAAACACTGTATATGGCTACACCTTC.

This chain connects TRBV27 to TRBJ1-2, with D tentatively TRBD1 (6 bases). The CDR3 is made up of 13 amino acids. V gave up 4 bases and J gave up 4 bases, with 10 bases separating them. Germline CDR1 and CDR2: MNHEY and SMNVEV (reference sequence). The CDR3 protein is CASSSHRAYGYTF. In DNA form, the CDR3 reads TGTGCCAGCAGTTCCCACAGGGCCTATGGCTACACCTTC.

This sequence joins TRBV20-1 and TRBJ2-7; 14 bases match TRBD2. V trimming: 4 bases; J trimming: 0 bases; junction bases outside the gene matches: 5. CDR1 DFQATT and CDR2 SNEGSKA come from the germline V gene (reference sequence). The CDR3 runs 16 residues. This chain's CDR3 is CSATRLAGGNSYEQYF. The CDR3 nucleotides read TGCAGTGCTACACGACTAGCGGGAGGGAACTCCTACGAGCAGTACTTC.

In the case of this clonotype: Being one base from a much bigger clone, this may be a read error. V and J are TRBV24-1 and TRBJ2-1; no reliable D call. Germline V gene data show CDR1 as KGHDR and CDR2 as SFDVKD. The CDR3 covers 14 residues. The CDR3 protein is CATSDPPSNNGQFF. The CDR3 DNA reads as TGTGCCACCAGTGACCCCCCCAGCAACAATGGGCAGTTCTTC.

The V and J genes are TRBV7-2 and TRBJ2-7; 8 bases align to TRBD2. Germline CDR1 is SGHTA and CDR2 is FQGNSA. The J segment lost 0 bases and the V segment lost 6 bases, leaving 16 bases of the junction unmatched. CDR3 length: 18 residues. CDR3 DNA sequence: TGTGCCAGCAGTCAGGGACTAGTCTGGGTATCCCGCTCCTACGAGCAGTACTTC. It is translated as CASSQGLVWVSRSYEQYF.

This clonotype was counted ten times or more. An end of the junction differs from the germline gene, which may be a read error. The chain recombines TRBV6-1 with TRBJ2-1, with 9 bases aligning to TRBD2. This CDR3 has 15 residues. Germline CDR1 MNHNS, CDR2 SASEGT. CDR3 DNA sequence: TGTGCCAGCAGTGTCTCCGGGACTAGCATTCCGAGCGCCAACTTC. Its translation: CASSVSGTSIPSANF.